This TCR beta chain was obtained from a study of brain metastases from non-small cell lung cancer. V trimming: 2 bases; J trimming: 5 bases; junction bases outside the gene matches: 5. The CDR3 covers 15 residues. Germline-derived CDR1 and CDR2 are SGHNT and YYREEE (reference sequence). Comment on this clone: Its antigen is as yet unknown.

Overall study findings and caveats: Brain metastases shared most TCR repertoire with primaries, with sparse T cells. T-cell clones appeared expanded in around 64% of brain metastases relative to matched primary tumors. Fewer infiltrating T cells were found in brain metastases than primaries.

TCRdb's table, derived via immunoSEQ multiplex PCR, lists solely in-frame clones and lacks some. The sample holds 6,000 or so clones, 80% to 85% seen once. The chain carries TRBV5-4 and TRBJ2-4, with 9 bases lining up with TRBD2. The clonotype originates from a donor aged 40 or older with non-small cell lung cancer. The sample comprised primary lung tumor tissue. The CDR3 sequence: CASSFGGGAQNIQYF. Written as DNA, the CDR3 is TGTGCCAGCAGCTTCGGCGGGGGGGCCCAAAACATTCAGTACTTC.